A single sample is the source of the 27 T cell receptor beta chains below, sequenced in a study of blood T cells in healthy people across ages. Primed by a sample-barcoded 5' primer and a J-beta primer mix, a second PCR proceeded for about 7 to 11 cycles. From the 5' RACE reads, TCRdb called clonotypes with MiXCR, one entry per CDR3 protein. The sample yields 1.6 million or so distinct CDR3 sequences, 34% seen once. Sequenced sample: blood. These receptors all stem from a woman aged 25 to 39 in good health.

The chain couples TRBV20-1 to TRBJ2-3; TRBD2 is a possible D gene (5 bases). The CDR3 sequence is 16 residues long. Trimming removed 3 bases at V and 4 bases at J, with 20 bases between. The germline V gene encodes CDR1 DFQATT and CDR2 SNEGSKA (reference sequence). This chain's CDR3 is CSASPPPGKVADTQYF. CDR3 DNA: TGCAGTGCTAGCCCACCTCCGGGAAAGGTTGCAGATACGCAGTATTTT.

The CDR3 nucleotides read TGTGCCAGCAGCGTTTCAGGGTCGGGAGGAAACACCATATATTTT. Its protein is CASSVSGSGGNTIYF. The rearrangement joins TRBV9 to TRBJ1-3, with a weak D call TRBD1 (5 bases). There are 15 residues in the CDR3. V lost 2 bases and J 4 bases, leaving 13 bases between the germline ends. Germline V gives CDR1 SGDLS, CDR2 YYNGEE.

The J gene is TRBJ1-2, the V gene TRBV4-1; tentative D call: TRBD1 (5 bases). The V end was cut by 1 base, the J end by 3 bases, with 15 bases between. Germline V gene lookup returns CDR1 MGHRA and CDR2 YSYEKL. The CDR3 contains 16 residues. The CDR3 spells CASSQGPGNIDYGYTF. For the CDR3, the DNA is TGCGCCAGCAGCCAAGGTCCAGGGAATATTGACTATGGCTACACCTTC.

In this sample, this clonotype turned up a few times. This chain connects TRBV27 to TRBJ2-7; D may be TRBD1 (6 bases). The CDR3 has 15 amino acids. Germline-derived CDR1 and CDR2 are MNHEY and SMNVEV (reference sequence). The V and J ends lost 2 bases and 2 bases respectively, with 13 bases between them. CDR3 loop: CASSLNVGQTYEQYF. The CDR3 DNA follows: TGTGCCAGCAGTTTAAACGTAGGACAGACCTACGAGCAGTACTTC.

The CDR3 DNA reads TGTGCCTGGAGTGTACGGGGTACTAGCACAGATACGCAGTATTTT. Amino acid sequence: CAWSVRGTSTDTQYF. V is TRBV30 and J is TRBJ2-3, with a tentative D call TRBD2 (5 bases). V was cut by 0 bases and J by 0 bases, with 10 bases left in between. This CDR3 spans 15 amino acids. CDR1 and CDR2 (germline): GTSNPN, SVGIG (reference sequence).

Comment on this clonotype: Mismatch with germline at one junction end may stem from a read error. The rearrangement uses TRBV7-2 and TRBJ2-7; maybe TRBD1 (5 bases). The germline CDR1 and CDR2 sequences are SGHTA and FQGNSA. CDR3 size: 16 residues. CDR3 bases: TGTGCCGGCAGCTTAGGGGAAGAGGATCCCTCCTACGAGCAGTACTTC. Translated, it gives CAGSLGEEDPSYEQYF.

The V gene is TRBV30, the J gene TRBJ1-2; 10 positions agree with TRBD1. J lost 6 bases, V lost 1 base, and 8 bases had no gene match. The CDR3 has 15 residues. Germline V gene lookup returns CDR1 GTSNPN and CDR2 SVGIG (reference sequence). The CDR3 is CAWSAGQGISNGYTF. For the CDR3, the DNA is TGTGCCTGGAGTGCGGGACAGGGGATCTCAAATGGCTACACCTTC.

The chain joins TRBV6-5 to TRBJ1-2; possibly TRBD1 for D (6 bases). The CDR3 has 16 residues. The V end lost 5 bases, the J end lost 3 bases, and 19 bases lay between the germline ends. The germline V gene encodes CDR1 MNHEY and CDR2 SVGAGI. In DNA form, the CDR3 reads TGTGCCAGCAGTGCTACAGGGTTCAGCCTTCACTATGGCTACACCTTC. Protein sequence: CASSATGFSLHYGYTF.

This clonotype showed up just a few times. The chain links TRBV27 to TRBJ1-5; 11 bases fit TRBD1. Trimming at V came to 5 bases and at J to 6 bases, leaving 6 bases not matched to a gene. Per the germline V gene, CDR1 is MNHEY and CDR2 is SMNVEV (reference sequence). The CDR3 contains 15 residues. CDR3 nucleotides: TGTGCCAGCAGTATGGGGACAGGGGGAGCTCAGCCCCAGCATTTT. Translated, it gives CASSMGTGGAQPQHF.

V and J are TRBV28 and TRBJ1-4; TRBD1 is a possible D gene (5 bases). The V gene lost 5 bases and the J gene lost 5 bases, with 15 bases spanning the gap. The CDR3 totals 15 residues. Looked up from germline, CDR1 is MDHEN and CDR2 is SYDVKM. The CDR3 nucleotides read TGTGCCAGCAGTCCCGGGGCAGCCATAAATGAAAAACTGTTTTTT. Translated, it gives CASSPGAAINEKLFF.

The chain uses TRBV7-2 and TRBJ2-7, with 7 nucleotides matching TRBD2. Trimming cost V 6 bases and J 3 bases; bases outside gene matches: 8. CDR3 length equals 14 residues. The germline V gene has CDR1 SGHTA and CDR2 FQGNSA. The CDR3 sequence: CASRGAGVLYEQYF. DNA for the CDR3: TGTGCCAGCAGGGGTGCGGGAGTTCTCTACGAGCAGTACTTC.

This clonotype was counted only a few times. The CDR3 reads CAIRSGTSGMNTGELFF. CDR3 sequence (DNA): TGTGCCATCAGGAGCGGGACTAGCGGGATGAACACCGGGGAGCTGTTTTTT. The chain couples TRBV10-3 to TRBJ2-2; 13 nucleotides line up with TRBD2. V trimming: 6 bases; J trimming: 1 base; junction bases outside the gene matches: 5. The germline CDR1 and CDR2 sequences are ENHRY and SYGVKD. There are 17 residues in the CDR3.

V usage is TRBV20-1 and J usage is TRBJ2-1, with 10 bases that match TRBD2. Losses at the gene ends were 2 bases for V and 5 bases for J; bases not matched to a gene: 6. Germline V gives CDR1 DFQATT, CDR2 SNEGSKA (reference sequence). This CDR3 has 15 residues. The CDR3 here is CSARNWTSGHNEQFF. The CDR3 region has the DNA TGCAGTGCTAGAAATTGGACTAGCGGACACAATGAGCAGTTCTTC.

This sequence joins TRBV2 and TRBJ2-5; TRBD2 agrees at 11 bases. CDR1 and CDR2 (germline): SNHLY, FYNNEI. The ends lost 7 bases at V and 1 base at J; junction bases unmatched: 11. CDR3 length: 17 amino acids. As DNA, the CDR3 is TGTGCCAGCAAAGAGGCCTGGACTAGCGGGCCCCAAGAGACCCAGTACTTC. Residues: CASKEAWTSGPQETQYF.

The chain employs TRBV18 and TRBJ2-5; 11 positions agree with TRBD1. From germline, CDR1 is KGHSH and CDR2 LQKENI. CDR3 length: 15 amino acids. Trimming at V came to 5 bases and at J to 1 base, leaving 3 bases not matched to a gene. The CDR3 coding sequence is TGTGCCAGCTCATCGGACAGGGGGCTCCAAGAGACCCAGTACTTC. Encoded protein: CASSSDRGLQETQYF.

This clonotype appeared a few times. This sequence joins TRBV5-1 and TRBJ2-5; TRBD2 matches 11 bases. The CDR3 has 15 amino acids. J gave up 5 bases and V 6 bases, and 9 bases lay outside the gene matches. Germline V CDR1 and CDR2: SGHRS, YFSETQ. The CDR3 is CASKTSGSGGETQYF. The CDR3 DNA reads TGCGCCAGCAAAACTAGCGGGAGCGGCGGGGAGACCCAGTACTTC.

The sample holds many counts of this clonotype. The V gene is TRBV3-1, the J gene TRBJ2-1, with TRBD2 matching 7 bases. The germline V gene encodes CDR1 LGHDT and CDR2 YNNKEL (reference sequence). After removal of 3 bases from V and 2 bases from J, the junction contained 10 bases not matched to a gene. The CDR3 runs to 17 residues. The CDR3 protein is CASSHEEGLAAYNEQFF. The CDR3 bases are TGTGCCAGCAGCCATGAAGAAGGCCTAGCGGCCTACAATGAGCAGTTCTTC.

This clonotype has more than one count but fewer than ten. The chain employs TRBV3-1 and TRBJ2-7, with 10 bases that match TRBD1. CDR3 length: 15 residues. J lost 7 bases, V lost 6 bases, and 12 bases had no gene match. The germline CDR1 and CDR2 sequences are LGHDT and YNNKEL (reference sequence). The CDR3 region has the DNA TGTGCCAGCAGTCTGTTTCGGGACAGGGGAAGAGAGCAGTACTTC. Amino acids: CASSLFRDRGREQYF.

This clonotype was picked up a small number of times. J is TRBJ2-5 and V is TRBV3-1; D gene uncertain. V was cut by 2 bases and J by 1 base, with 8 bases left in between. The CDR3 has 14 amino acids. Germline V CDR1 and CDR2: LGHDT, YNNKEL (reference sequence). The CDR3 protein is CASSQTSPQETQYF. The DNA of the CDR3 is TGTGCCAGCAGCCAAACAAGTCCCCAAGAGACCCAGTACTTC.

The rearrangement links TRBV4-2 to TRBJ2-7; D unresolved. The CDR3 is made up of 15 amino acids. Trimming cost V 0 bases and J 0 bases, with 9 bases left between them. Germline CDR1 LGHNA, CDR2 YNFKEQ. In DNA, the CDR3 is TGTGCCAGCAGCCAAGAGCAGGAATGCTCCTACGAGCAGTACTTC. Amino acids: CASSQEQECSYEQYF.

The chain has TRBV20-1 and TRBJ2-1, with a weak D call TRBD2 (6 bases). Between the trimmed V and J ends, which lost 0 bases and 9 bases, there was a span of 18 bases. This CDR3 region has 15 residues. Germline V gene data show CDR1 as DFQATT and CDR2 as SNEGSKA (reference sequence). This chain's CDR3 is CSARDQVAANSEQFF. The CDR3 DNA is TGCAGTGCTAGAGATCAGGTAGCGGCGAACAGTGAGCAGTTCTTC.

The CDR3 loop reads CASSVDPGANVLTF. The CDR3 nucleotides are TGTGCCAGCAGCGTAGATCCTGGGGCCAACGTCCTGACTTTC. The J gene is TRBJ2-6, the V gene TRBV9, with D unclear. The CDR3 is made up of 14 amino acids. Germline CDR1 is SGDLS and CDR2 is YYNGEE. The V gene lost 0 bases and the J gene lost 2 bases, with 3 bases spanning the gap.

V is TRBV20-1 and J is TRBJ2-1; 9 bases map to TRBD2. Germline CDR1 reads DFQATT; CDR2 reads SNEGSKA (reference sequence). V trimming: 4 bases; J trimming: 9 bases; junction bases outside the gene matches: 13. This CDR3 has 15 amino acids. CDR3 loop: CSAKPGTSFVTEQFF. CDR3 nucleotide sequence: TGCAGTGCTAAACCCGGGACTAGCTTTGTTACTGAGCAGTTCTTC.

This chain connects TRBV10-3 to TRBJ1-2; maybe TRBD1 (6 bases). Germline V lookup: CDR1 ENHRY, CDR2 SYGVKD. V was cut by 4 bases and J by 4 bases, with 19 bases left in between. The CDR3 is 16 residues long. Here the CDR3 DNA reads TGTGCCATCAGTGTCCGACAGGCTGGAAATCCCTATGGCTACACCTTC. This codes for CAISVRQAGNPYGYTF.

The rearrangement joins TRBV25-1 to TRBJ2-3; the D is unclear. The CDR3 is 14 amino acids. Germline V gives CDR1 MGHDK, CDR2 SYGVNS. Trimming stripped 7 bases from V and 3 bases from J, with 14 bases between. In nucleotides, the CDR3 is TGTGCCAGCAATAGGGAACGGAAAACAGATACGCAGTATTTT. Amino acid sequence: CASNRERKTDTQYF.

This clonotype was detected a few times. V is TRBV9 and J is TRBJ2-3, with D unclear. The CDR3 extends over 15 amino acids. Deletions cut 1 base from V and 3 bases from J, with 12 bases between. Germline CDR1 is SGDLS and CDR2 is YYNGEE. CDR3 residues: CASSVRPWGTDTQYF. Written as DNA, the CDR3 is TGTGCCAGCAGCGTAAGGCCATGGGGAACAGATACGCAGTATTTT.

The chain joins TRBV28 to TRBJ1-5; 8 nucleotides match TRBD1. V lost 4 bases to trimming and J lost 4 bases; unmatched junction nucleotides: 3. The CDR3 is 14 residues long. Germline-derived CDR1 and CDR2 are MDHEN and SYDVKM. The CDR3 nucleotides are TGTGCCAGCAGTTACAGGGGGAGGAATCAGCCCCAGCATTTT. Protein: CASSYRGRNQPQHF.